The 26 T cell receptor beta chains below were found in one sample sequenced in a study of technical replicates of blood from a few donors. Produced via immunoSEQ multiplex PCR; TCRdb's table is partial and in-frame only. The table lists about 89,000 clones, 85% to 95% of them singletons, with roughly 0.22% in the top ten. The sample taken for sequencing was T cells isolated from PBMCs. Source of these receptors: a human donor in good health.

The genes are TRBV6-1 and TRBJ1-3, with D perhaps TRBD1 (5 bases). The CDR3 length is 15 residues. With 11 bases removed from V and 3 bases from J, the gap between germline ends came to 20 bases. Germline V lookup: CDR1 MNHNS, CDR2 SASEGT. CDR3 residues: CAGGAASRFGNTIYF. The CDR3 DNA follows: TGTGCCGGCGGGGCGGCCTCCCGGTTTGGAAACACCATATATTTT.

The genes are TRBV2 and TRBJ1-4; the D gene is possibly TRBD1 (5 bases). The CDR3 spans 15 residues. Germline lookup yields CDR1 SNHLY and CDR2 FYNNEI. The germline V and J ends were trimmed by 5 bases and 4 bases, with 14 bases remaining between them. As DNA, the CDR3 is TGTGCCAGCAGTTGGGGCGGCCGACATAATGAAAAACTGTTTTTT. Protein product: CASSWGGRHNEKLFF. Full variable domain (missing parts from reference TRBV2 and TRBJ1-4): EPEVTQTPSHQVTQMGQEVILRCVPISNHLYFYWYRQILGQKVEFLVSFYNNEISEKSEIFDDQFSVERPDGSNFTLKIRSTKLEDSAMYFCASSWGGRHNEKLFFGSGTQLSVL.

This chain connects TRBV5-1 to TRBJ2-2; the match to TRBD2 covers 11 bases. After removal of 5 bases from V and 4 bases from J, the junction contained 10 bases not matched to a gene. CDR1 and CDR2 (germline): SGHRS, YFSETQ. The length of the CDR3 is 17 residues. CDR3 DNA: TGCGCCAGCAGTCTTCTAGCGGGAGGTCGTGGCACCGGGGAGCTGTTTTTT. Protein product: CASSLLAGGRGTGELFF.

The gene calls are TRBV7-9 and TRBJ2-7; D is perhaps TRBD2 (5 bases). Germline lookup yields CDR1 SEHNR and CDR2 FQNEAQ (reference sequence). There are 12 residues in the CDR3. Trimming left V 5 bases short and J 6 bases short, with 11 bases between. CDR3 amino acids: CASSHARVEQYF. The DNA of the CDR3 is TGTGCCAGCAGCCATGCGAGGGTCGAGCAGTACTTC.

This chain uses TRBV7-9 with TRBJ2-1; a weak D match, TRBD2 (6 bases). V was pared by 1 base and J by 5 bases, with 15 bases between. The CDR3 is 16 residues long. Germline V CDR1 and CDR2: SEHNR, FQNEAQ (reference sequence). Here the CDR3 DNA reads TGTGCCAGCAGCTTAGGAGGCCGGGGGATCAACAATGAGCAGTTCTTC. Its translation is CASSLGGRGINNEQFF.

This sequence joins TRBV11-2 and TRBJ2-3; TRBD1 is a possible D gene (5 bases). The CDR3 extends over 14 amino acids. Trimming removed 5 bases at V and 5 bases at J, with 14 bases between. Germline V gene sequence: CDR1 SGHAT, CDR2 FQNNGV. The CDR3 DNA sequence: TGTGCCAGCAGCCAAGGGGTGCGTGGAGATACGCAGTATTTT. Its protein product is CASSQGVRGDTQYF.

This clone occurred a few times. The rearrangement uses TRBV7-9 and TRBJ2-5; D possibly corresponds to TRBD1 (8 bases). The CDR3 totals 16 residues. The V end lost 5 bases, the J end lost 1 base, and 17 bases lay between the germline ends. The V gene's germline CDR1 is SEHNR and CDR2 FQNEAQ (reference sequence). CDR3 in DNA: TGTGCCAGCAGCGTGACAGGGGCGGGGGCCCAAGAGACCCAGTACTTC. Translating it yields CASSVTGAGAQETQYF.

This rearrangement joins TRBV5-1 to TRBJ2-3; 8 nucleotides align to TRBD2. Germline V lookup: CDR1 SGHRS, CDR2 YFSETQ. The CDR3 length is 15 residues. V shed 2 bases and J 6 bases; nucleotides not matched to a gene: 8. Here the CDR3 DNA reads TGCGCCAGCAGCTTAAGAGCGGGAGAAGTTGATACGCAGTATTTT. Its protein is CASSLRAGEVDTQYF.

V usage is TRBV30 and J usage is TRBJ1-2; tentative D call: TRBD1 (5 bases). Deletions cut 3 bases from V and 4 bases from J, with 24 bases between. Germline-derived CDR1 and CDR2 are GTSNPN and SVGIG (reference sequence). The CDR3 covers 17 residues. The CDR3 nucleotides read TGTGCCTGGAGAATGGGGCAGGGATGTCCATTTGGCTATGGCTACACCTTC. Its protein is CAWRMGQGCPFGYGYTF.

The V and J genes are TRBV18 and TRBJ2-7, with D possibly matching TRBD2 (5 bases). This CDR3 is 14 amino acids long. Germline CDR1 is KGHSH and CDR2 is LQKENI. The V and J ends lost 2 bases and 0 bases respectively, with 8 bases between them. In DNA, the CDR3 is TGTGCCAGCTCACCATCCGGGAACTCCTACGAGCAGTACTTC. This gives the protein CASSPSGNSYEQYF.

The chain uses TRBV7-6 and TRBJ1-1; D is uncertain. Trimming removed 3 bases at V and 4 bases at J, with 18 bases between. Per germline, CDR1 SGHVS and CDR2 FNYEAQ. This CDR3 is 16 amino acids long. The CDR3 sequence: CASSFPGVGMGTEAFF. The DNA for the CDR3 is TGTGCCAGCAGCTTTCCCGGGGTGGGGATGGGCACTGAAGCTTTCTTT.

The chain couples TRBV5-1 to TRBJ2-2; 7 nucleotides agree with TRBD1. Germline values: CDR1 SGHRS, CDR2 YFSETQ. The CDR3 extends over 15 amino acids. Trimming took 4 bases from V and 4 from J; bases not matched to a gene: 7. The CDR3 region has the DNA TGCGCCAGCAGCACCGGACAGGAAGTCACCGGGGAGCTGTTTTTT. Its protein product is CASSTGQEVTGELFF.

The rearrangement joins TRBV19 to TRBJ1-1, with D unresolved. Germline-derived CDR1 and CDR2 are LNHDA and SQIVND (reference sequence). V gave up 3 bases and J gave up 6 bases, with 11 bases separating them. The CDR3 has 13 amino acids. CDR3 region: CASSMRGSPEAFF. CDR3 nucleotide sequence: TGTGCCAGTAGTATGAGAGGGTCGCCTGAAGCTTTCTTT. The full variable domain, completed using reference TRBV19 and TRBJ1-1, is DGGITQSPKYLFRKEGQNVTLSCEQNLNHDAMYWYRQDPGQGLRLIYYSQIVNDFQKGDIAEGYSVSREKKESFPLTVTSAQKNPTAFYLCASSMRGSPEAFFGQGTRLTVV.

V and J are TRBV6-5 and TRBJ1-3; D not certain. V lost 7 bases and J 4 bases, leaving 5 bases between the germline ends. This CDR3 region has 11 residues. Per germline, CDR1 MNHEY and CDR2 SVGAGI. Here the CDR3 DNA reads TGTGCCAGCACGCAGGGAAACACCATATATTTT. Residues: CASTQGNTIYF.

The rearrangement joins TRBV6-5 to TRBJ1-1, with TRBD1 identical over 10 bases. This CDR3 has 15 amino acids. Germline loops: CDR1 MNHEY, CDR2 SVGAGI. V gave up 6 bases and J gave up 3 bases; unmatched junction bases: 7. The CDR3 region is CASSHRDRGDTEAFF. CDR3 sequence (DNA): TGTGCCAGCAGCCACAGGGACAGGGGAGACACTGAAGCTTTCTTT.

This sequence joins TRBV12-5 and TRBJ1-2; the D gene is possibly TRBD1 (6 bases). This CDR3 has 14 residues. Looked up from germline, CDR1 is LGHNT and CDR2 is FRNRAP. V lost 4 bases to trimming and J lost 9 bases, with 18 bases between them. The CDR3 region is CASGSSLGTSSYTF. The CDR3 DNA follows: TGTGCTAGTGGTTCGTCGCTCGGGACATCGAGCTACACCTTC.

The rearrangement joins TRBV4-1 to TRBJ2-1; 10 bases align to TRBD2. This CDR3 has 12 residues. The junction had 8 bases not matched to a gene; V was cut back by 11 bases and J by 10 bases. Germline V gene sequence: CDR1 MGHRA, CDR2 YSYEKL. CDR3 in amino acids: CAVGAGGLEQFF. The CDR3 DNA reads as TGCGCCGTCGGAGCGGGAGGGTTAGAGCAGTTCTTC.

CDR3 nucleotide sequence: TGTGCCAGCAGCGTCTTGTCAGGGGAAGGCTACACCTTC. It translates to CASSVLSGEGYTF. V gene TRBV9 combines with J gene TRBJ1-2, with D tentatively TRBD1 (6 bases). The CDR3 spans 13 residues. Germline CDR1 SGDLS, CDR2 YYNGEE. Trimming pared 2 bases from V and 8 bases from J, leaving 13 bases between.

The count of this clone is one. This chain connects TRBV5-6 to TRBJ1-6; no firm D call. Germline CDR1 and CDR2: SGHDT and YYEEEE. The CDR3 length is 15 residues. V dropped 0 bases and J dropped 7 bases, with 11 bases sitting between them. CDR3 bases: TGTGCCAGCAGCTTGGCAGGCAGGCTAAATTCACCCCTCCACTTT. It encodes CASSLAGRLNSPLHF.

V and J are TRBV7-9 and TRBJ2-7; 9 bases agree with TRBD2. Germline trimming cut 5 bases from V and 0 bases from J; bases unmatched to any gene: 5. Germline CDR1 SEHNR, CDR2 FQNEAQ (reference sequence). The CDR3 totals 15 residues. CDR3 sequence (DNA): TGTGCCAGCAGCGCCCGCGGGGGGGCCTCCTACGAGCAGTACTTC. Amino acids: CASSARGGASYEQYF.

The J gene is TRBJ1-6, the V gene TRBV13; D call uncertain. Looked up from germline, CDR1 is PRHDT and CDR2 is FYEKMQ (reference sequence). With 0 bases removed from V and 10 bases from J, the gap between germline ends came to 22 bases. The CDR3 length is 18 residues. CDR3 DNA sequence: TGTGCCAGCAGCTTAGGACTGCCAGGCACTTCTTACCTCTCACCCCTCCACTTT. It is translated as CASSLGLPGTSYLSPLHF.

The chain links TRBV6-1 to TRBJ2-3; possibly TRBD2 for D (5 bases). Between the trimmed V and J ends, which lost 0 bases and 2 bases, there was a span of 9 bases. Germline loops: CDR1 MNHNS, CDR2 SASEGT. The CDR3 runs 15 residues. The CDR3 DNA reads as TGTGCCAGCAGTGAAGCCTCCGGGGTCACAGATACGCAGTATTTT. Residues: CASSEASGVTDTQYF.

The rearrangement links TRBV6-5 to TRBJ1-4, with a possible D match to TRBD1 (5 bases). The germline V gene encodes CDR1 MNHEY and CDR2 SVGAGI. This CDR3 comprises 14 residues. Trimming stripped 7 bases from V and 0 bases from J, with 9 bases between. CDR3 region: CASKPTATNEKLFF. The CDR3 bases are TGTGCCAGCAAACCGACAGCAACTAATGAAAAACTGTTTTTT.

The CDR3 DNA sequence: TGTGCCAGCAGCGTATTGGGAGTGGGAGGTACAGATACGCAGTATTTT. Translating it yields CASSVLGVGGTDTQYF. The chain carries TRBV9 and TRBJ2-3; D may be TRBD2 (6 bases). CDR1 and CDR2 from the germline V gene are SGDLS and YYNGEE. Trimming removed 1 base from V and 3 bases from J, with 15 bases in between. The CDR3 is 16 amino acids.

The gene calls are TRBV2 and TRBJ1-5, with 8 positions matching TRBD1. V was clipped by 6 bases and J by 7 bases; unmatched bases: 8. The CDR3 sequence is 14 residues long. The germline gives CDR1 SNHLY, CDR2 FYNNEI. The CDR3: CASRDGQGLQPQHF. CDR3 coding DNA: TGTGCCAGCAGAGACGGACAGGGATTGCAGCCCCAGCATTTT.

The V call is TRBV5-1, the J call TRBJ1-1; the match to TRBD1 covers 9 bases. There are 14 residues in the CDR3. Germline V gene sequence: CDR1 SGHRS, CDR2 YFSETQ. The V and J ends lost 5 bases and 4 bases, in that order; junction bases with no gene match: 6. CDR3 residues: CASRLGTGITEAFF. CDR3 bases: TGCGCCAGCAGACTCGGGACAGGGATCACTGAAGCTTTCTTT.